Listed below are T cell receptor beta chains from one sample, sequenced in a study of cytomegalovirus exposure and HLA in healthy donors. Libraries were prepared by immunoSEQ multiplex PCR; TCRdb keeps only in-frame clonotypes and omits some of them. Among 150,000 to 200,000 clones listed, about 69% were seen once. Sequenced material: PBMCs. The receptors here all came from a human donor in good health. Each CDR3 is given with its conserved first and last residue. A D gene is named only where the DNA matches it firmly. Clone size appears in some rows only: once, few, many, or a class for an expanded clone.

>TRBJ1-5|TRBD1|NA|TRBV19
TGTGCCAGTAGTATTTTTCAGGGGGCTAACCAGCCCCAGCATTTT
CASSIFQGANQPQHF
>TRBJ2-1|NA|NA|TRBV2
TGTGCCAGTTATAGTACTAGTTACCCTTTCGATGAGCAGTTCTTC
CASYSTSYPFDEQFF
>TRBJ2-7|TRBD2|NA|TRBV18
TGTGCCAGCTCACCCCTATCTAGCGGCGATACCTACGAGCAGTACTTC
CASSPLSSGDTYEQYF
>TRBJ1-2|NA|NA|TRBV2
TGTGCCATCGTCTCCCACTATGGCTACACCTTC
CAIVSHYGYTF
>TRBJ1-4|TRBD1|NA|TRBV6-4
TGTGCCAGCAGGACAGGGCTTGCAACTAATGAAAAACTGTTTTTT
CASRTGLATNEKLFF
>TRBJ2-2|TRBD1|NA|TRBV5-1
TGCGCCAGCACCGCCGGGACAGGGGATGGGGAGCTGTTTTTT
CASTAGTGDGELFF
>TRBJ2-3|NA|NA|TRBV13
TGTGCCAGCCACCGGGACTCCAGCACAGATACGCAGTATTTT
CASHRDSSTDTQYF
>TRBJ1-3|NA|few|TRBV7-9
TGTGCCAGCAGCCCATCTGGAAACACCATATATTTT
CASSPSGNTIYF
>TRBJ2-7|NA|NA|TRBV10-3
TGTGCCATCCAAAAGGACAGTCCGAGCTCCTACGAGCAGTACTTC
CAIQKDSPSSYEQYF
>TRBJ1-4|TRBD1|NA|TRBV6-5
TGTGCCAGCAGTTACTCGAAACAGGGGCGAGAAAAACTGTTTTTT
CASSYSKQGREKLFF
>TRBJ2-7|NA|NA|TRBV5-6
TGTGCCAGCAGCTTCCGCCAGGCCCCCGACTACGAGCAGTACTTC
CASSFRQAPDYEQYF
>TRBJ2-1|TRBD2|NA|TRBV11-2
TGTGCCAGCAGCGATCTATATCGGGGGGGCAACAATGAGCAGTTCTTC
CASSDLYRGGNNEQFF
>TRBJ1-3|NA|few|TRBV10-3
TGTGCCATCACAGGCGACATAAACACCATATATTTT
CAITGDINTIYF
>TRBJ2-3|TRBD1|once|TRBV29-1
TGCAGCGTGTCCAGGGGGCAGGAGACAGATACGCAGTATTTT
CSVSRGQETDTQYF
>TRBJ1-2|TRBD1|NA|TRBV27
TGTGCCAGCAGTTTATCTCGGACAGGGGTAGATGGCTACACCTTC
CASSLSRTGVDGYTF
>TRBJ2-1|NA|NA|TRBV27
TGTGCCACCCGCCGGGGGGCCTATGAGCAGTTCTTC
CATRRGAYEQFF
>TRBJ2-6|NA|NA|TRBV7-2
TGTGCCAGCAGCCCAGCAGGGCTTGCTGGGGCCAACGTCCTGACTTTC
CASSPAGLAGANVLTF
>TRBJ2-3|TRBD1|NA|TRBV7-2
TGTGCCAGCAGCCTAAGACAGGGTACTAGCACAGATACGCAGTATTTT
CASSLRQGTSTDTQYF
>TRBJ2-7|TRBD2|few|TRBV2
TGTGCCAGCAGTGCCCAGCGGGGGTACGAGCAGTACTTC
CASSAQRGYEQYF
>TRBJ1-6|NA|NA|TRBV4-1
TGCGCCAGCAGCCAAGAGTGGGCGAATTCACCCCTCCACTTT
CASSQEWANSPLHF
>TRBJ2-6|TRBD2|few|TRBV19
TGTGCCAGCGGGGGGTGGAGTTCGGCCAACGTCCTGACTTTC
CASGGWSSANVLTF
>TRBJ2-7|TRBD1|NA|TRBV9
TGTGCCAGCAGCCCTCGGACAGGGGCCACCTACGAGCAGTACTTC
CASSPRTGATYEQYF
>TRBJ2-1|TRBD2|once|TRBV9
TGTGCCAGCAGCCTCAGACCCTTAGCGGGGGGTGGCAATGAGCAGTTCTTC
CASSLRPLAGGGNEQFF
>TRBJ2-6|NA|NA|TRBV7-9
TGTGCCAGCAGCATCACAGAGTCTGGGGCCAACGTCCTGACTTTC
CASSITESGANVLTF
>TRBJ2-3|NA|NA|TRBV4-1
TGCGCCAGCAGCCAAGACGGGGGAATCACGCAGTATTTT
CASSQDGGITQYF
>TRBJ1-4|NA|few|TRBV11-2
TGTGCCAGCAGCTTAGAGTACCTACAGCGCGGAGGGGAAAAACTGTTTTTT
CASSLEYLQRGGEKLFF
>TRBJ2-3|NA|few|TRBV4-1
TGCGCCAGCAGCCAAGTTACGGAGAGGGATACGCAGTATTTT
CASSQVTERDTQYF
>TRBJ1-2|NA|once|TRBV19
TGTGCCAGTAGTATTTCGGGACTTGTGGCCCCGTCTAACTATGGCTACACCTTC
CASSISGLVAPSNYGYTF
>TRBJ2-3|TRBD2|NA|TRBV30
TGTGCCTGGAACCTCGGACTAGCCTCAGATACGCAGTATTTT
CAWNLGLASDTQYF